The source of this TCR beta chain is a study of blood T cell repertoires in COVID-19. Study context: In each case, the material was cDNA or gDNA derived from T cells, B-cell-depleted T cells, or PBMCs.

V lost 2 bases, J lost 2 bases, and 7 bases lay in between. From germline, CDR1 is MNHEY and CDR2 SVGAGI. CDR3 length equals 15 residues. Methods used by the authors: The assay estimated nucleated cells by amplifying reference gene primers. TCRdb keeps only in-frame clones here, not all; method: immunoSEQ multiplex PCR. From that table come the V and J calls and clone size; the DNA was used to work out D and trimming. The data contain 200,000 to 250,000 clones, about 80% of them singletons. This TCR derives from a woman aged 55-69 years with acute or convalescent COVID-19. The chain employs TRBV6-5 and TRBJ1-6, with D possibly being TRBD1 (5 bases). Sequencing was done on a sample of peripheral blood. In nucleotides, the CDR3 is TGTGCCAGCAGTTACCGACAGCCCTATAATTCACCCCTCCACTTT. Protein product: CASSYRQPYNSPLHF.